Below, 9 T cell receptor beta chains from the same sample are listed, as sequenced in a study of T cell responses to AZD1222 COVID-19 vaccine. TCRdb's copy holds only in-frame clones and misses some; the assay was immunoSEQ multiplex PCR. The repertoire holds 85,000 to 100,000 clones, with more than 75% as singletons. Sequences were derived from peripheral blood, sampled on day 0 of AZD1222 vaccination. Every receptor here comes from an adult in good health.

The J gene is TRBJ2-1, the V gene TRBV7-2, with a tentative D call TRBD2 (5 bases). Trimming took 4 bases from V and 1 from J, leaving 14 bases between them. This CDR3 is 16 amino acids long. Germline CDR1 and CDR2: SGHTA and FQGNSA. The CDR3 coding sequence is TGTGCCAGCAGCTCCCCAGCGAGAGGGTCCTACAATGAGCAGTTCTTC. It specifies CASSSPARGSYNEQFF.

Regarding this clone: Other DNA variants within this sample encode the same CDR3. The genes are TRBV5-1 and TRBJ1-4; 10 bases are shared with TRBD1. The J segment lost 8 bases and the V segment lost 2 bases, leaving 3 bases of the junction unmatched. The CDR3 sequence is 14 residues long. The germline V gene has CDR1 SGHRS and CDR2 YFSETQ. CDR3 sequence reads: CASSFGQGDEKLFF. For the CDR3, the DNA is TGCGCCAGCAGCTTCGGACAGGGGGACGAAAAACTGTTTTTT.

This clone was seen a single time. This chain connects TRBV5-5 to TRBJ1-5; D is unclear. The length of the CDR3 is 17 residues. Germline V gene lookup returns CDR1 SGHKS and CDR2 YYEKEE (reference sequence). The V gene lost 3 bases and the J gene lost 0 bases, with 16 bases spanning the gap. CDR3 sequence reads: CASSSFSLGVSNQPQHF. The CDR3 nucleotides read TGTGCCAGCAGCTCATTCTCACTCGGGGTTAGCAATCAGCCCCAGCATTTT.

The V gene is TRBV6-5, the J gene TRBJ1-1; D is unclear. V was clipped by 0 bases and J by 3 bases, with 8 bases between them. CDR1 MNHEY and CDR2 SVGAGI come from the germline V gene. This CDR3 has 14 residues. The CDR3 reads CASSYSRADTEAFF. In DNA, the CDR3 is TGTGCCAGCAGTTACTCGAGGGCAGACACTGAAGCTTTCTTT.

This sequence joins TRBV6-5 and TRBJ2-4; 7 bases align to TRBD1. CDR1 and CDR2 (germline): MNHEY, SVGAGI. The ends lost 7 bases at V and 5 bases at J; junction bases unmatched: 5. This CDR3 has 13 residues. In DNA form, the CDR3 reads TGTGCCAGCACCTCGGGACAGCAAAACATTCAGTACTTC. Protein: CASTSGQQNIQYF.

The rearrangement links TRBV7-9 to TRBJ1-5, with a weak D call TRBD1 (5 bases). Germline V gives CDR1 SEHNR, CDR2 FQNEAQ (reference sequence). Trimming removed 5 bases at V and 1 base at J, with 6 bases between. The CDR3 has 13 amino acids. The CDR3 DNA is TGTGCCAGCAGCCGACAGAGCAATCAGCCCCAGCATTTT. Its protein is CASSRQSNQPQHF.

The CDR3 loop reads CASSLDRGEVFEQFF. The CDR3 DNA reads as TGTGCCAGCAGCTTAGATCGAGGGGAAGTCTTTGAGCAGTTCTTC. The chain couples TRBV7-8 to TRBJ2-1; D might be TRBD1 or TRBD2, each matching 5 bases. Trimming pared 1 base from V and 9 bases from J, leaving 16 bases between. Germline CDR1 and CDR2: SGHVS and FQNEAQ. The CDR3 is 15 amino acids.

This chain joins TRBV4-1 and TRBJ1-5, with D possibly TRBD1 on 6 matching bases. Per germline, CDR1 MGHRA and CDR2 YSYEKL. This CDR3 contains 14 residues. V was cut by 7 bases and J by 9 bases, with 19 bases left in between. CDR3 in amino acids: CASTQRAGALPQHF. The CDR3 region has the DNA TGCGCCAGCACTCAGCGGGCAGGGGCTCTGCCCCAGCATTTT.

This clone was detected a few times. The chain is built from TRBV27 and TRBJ1-2; no reliable D call. The CDR3 has 14 amino acids. The germline CDR1 and CDR2 sequences are MNHEY and SMNVEV (reference sequence). Trimming stripped 5 bases from V and 3 bases from J, with 13 bases between. The CDR3 bases are TGTGCCAGCAGTCCCCACCCCAGGTACTATGGCTACACCTTC. It specifies CASSPHPRYYGYTF.